This T cell receptor (beta chain) was captured by sequencing in a study of T cell responses to AZD1222 COVID-19 vaccine. Assay: immunoSEQ multiplex PCR; the TCRdb copy retains only in-frame clones and omits some. The sample consists of roughly 70,000 clones, 80% to 95% of them appearing once. On this clone itself: Its antigen is currently unknown.

Findings and caveats of the study: Reportedly, nearly half of unique spike TCRs recognized epitopes outside B.1.351/B.1.1.7 mutations. After two AZD1222 doses, spike-specific TCR breadth and depth rose versus day 0.

The source was peripheral blood, collected 28 days after the second dose of the MenACWY control vaccine. This clonotype was sampled from an adult who received the MenACWY meningococcal vaccine as a control.

CDR3 bases: TGTGCCAGCTCACCCCAGGACAGGAGCTCCTACAATGAGCAGTTCTTC. This codes for CASSPQDRSSYNEQFF. The chain joins TRBV18 to TRBJ2-1; 7 bases match TRBD1. V shed 3 bases and J 0 bases; nucleotides not matched to a gene: 5. This CDR3 contains 16 residues. Germline values: CDR1 KGHSH, CDR2 LQKENI.